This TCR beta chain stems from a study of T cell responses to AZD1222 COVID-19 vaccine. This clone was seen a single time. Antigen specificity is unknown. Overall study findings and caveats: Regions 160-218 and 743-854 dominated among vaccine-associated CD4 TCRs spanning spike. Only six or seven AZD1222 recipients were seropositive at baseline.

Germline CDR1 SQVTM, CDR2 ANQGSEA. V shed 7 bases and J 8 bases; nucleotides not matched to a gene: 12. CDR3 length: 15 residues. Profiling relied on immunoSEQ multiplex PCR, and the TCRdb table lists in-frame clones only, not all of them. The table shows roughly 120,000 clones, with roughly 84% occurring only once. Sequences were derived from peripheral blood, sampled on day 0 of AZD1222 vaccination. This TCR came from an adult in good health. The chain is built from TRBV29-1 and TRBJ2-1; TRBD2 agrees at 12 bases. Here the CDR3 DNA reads TGCAGCGCGGCTGGGGCTAGCGGGAGGGGGGATGAGCAGTTCTTC. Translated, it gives CSAAGASGRGDEQFF.